This T cell receptor (beta chain) emerged from a study of radiotherapy plus CTLA-4 blockade in lung cancer (dated by TCRdb to 2017 to 2018). Turning to the overall study: Objective responses occurred in approximately 19% of enrolled patients, and about 33% achieved disease control.

On this clone itself: Its antigen is not yet known. Per-nucleotide qualities are absent, and no much larger clonotype sits a single base away.

Overall study outcomes, separate from this receptor: TCR clones derived from tumors expanded in peripheral blood after treatment with radiotherapy and ipilimumab. The strongest predictors of response were reported to be early dynamic shifts in blood T cell clones along with a rise in serum interferon-beta following radiation.

Library generation was performed with the immunoSEQ multiplex PCR assay. TCRdb mirrors the immuneACCESS table, restricted to in-frame sequences. Some clones are absent from its copies; in checked studies, under half trace to an unresolved V gene, and the reason for the others is unknown. The sample profile shows under 55,000 clones; around 83% of them were found once. In total, the top ten clones hold approximately 3.4% of the sample. The study evaluated CTLA-4 blockade (ipilimumab) given together with focal radiation therapy in patients who had chemo-refractory metastatic non-small-cell lung cancer. In the germline V gene (reference sequence), CDR1 corresponds to LNHDA and CDR2 to SQIVND. Relative to germline, V is missing 7 bases and J is missing 2 bases, with 7 bases of the junction outside any gene match. From its cysteine to its phenylalanine, the CDR3 spans 15 amino acids. Solely the CDR3 DNA is kept, with 45 bases framed from the first base.

The sequence was obtained from a human donor with non-small cell lung cancer who had stable disease on radiotherapy plus ipilimumab. The chain couples TRBV19 to TRBJ2-1; 8 junctional bases match TRBD1. The sample in question was peripheral blood, obtained from a patient treated with radiotherapy plus ipilimumab. The CDR3 in this case is CASIDRGSAYNEQFF. The DNA sequence follows: TGTGCCAGTATAGACAGGGGCTCGGCCTACAATGAGCAGTTCTTC.